Listed below are T cell receptor beta chains from one sample, sequenced in a study of blood T cell repertoires in COVID-19. The data were produced by immunoSEQ multiplex PCR, yet TCRdb's version contains in-frame clones alone and is incomplete. The sample has about 87,000 clones; around nine tenths are singletons. The specimen sequenced was peripheral blood. These TCRs come from a man aged 40-55 years with acute or convalescent COVID-19. The CDR3 runs from the conserved cysteine through the conserved F or W. D genes are given only for firm matches. Expanded clones get a size class; other rows say once, few or many, or leave the size out.

CASRSGLAVIETQYF	TGCGCCAGCAGATCCGGACTAGCGGTGATAGAGACCCAGTACTTC	TRBD2	TRBV5-1	TRBJ2-5	NA
CASSQRGLAGGADTQYF	TGTGCCAGCAGCCAGAGGGGACTAGCGGGAGGGGCAGATACGCAGTATTTT	TRBD2	TRBV4-2	TRBJ2-3	NA
CASSPSNNEQFF	TGTGCCAGCTCACCATCCAACAATGAGCAGTTCTTC	NA	TRBV18	TRBJ2-1	once
CAWSRTGGSGNTIYF	TGTGCCTGGTCAAGGACAGGTGGCTCTGGAAACACCATATATTTT	TRBD1	TRBV30	TRBJ1-3	NA
CAWSRQANAYGYTF	TGTGCCTGGAGTAGACAGGCTAATGCCTATGGCTACACCTTC	NA	TRBV30	TRBJ1-2	NA
CASSQDPPGVNSPLHF	TGCGCCAGCAGCCAAGATCCCCCGGGGGTTAATTCACCCCTCCACTTT	NA	TRBV4-3	TRBJ1-6	NA
CASSSQGRETQYF	TGTGCCAGCAGCTCCCAGGGGCGAGAGACCCAGTACTTC	NA	TRBV11-2	TRBJ2-5	NA
CAWGDRMGVNQPQHF	TGTGCCTGGGGGGACAGGATGGGGGTAAATCAGCCCCAGCATTTT	TRBD1	TRBV30	TRBJ1-5	NA
CASSEYGQGRTEAFF	TGTGCCAGCAGTGAATATGGGCAGGGTCGTACTGAAGCTTTCTTT	NA	TRBV25-1	TRBJ1-1	once
CASSDGTKANYGYTF	TGTGCCAGCAGTGACGGGACTAAAGCTAACTATGGCTACACCTTC	NA	TRBV2	TRBJ1-2	NA
CASSSRLNPLATNEKLFF	TGTGCCAGCAGCAGTCGACTGAATCCACTAGCAACTAATGAAAAACTGTTTTTT	NA	TRBV5-4	TRBJ1-4	NA
CASSLESRRSYNEQFF	TGCGCCAGCAGCTTGGAGTCGCGAAGATCCTACAATGAGCAGTTCTTC	NA	TRBV5-1	TRBJ2-1	NA
CASSLMVSDYGYTF	TGCGCCAGCAGCTTGATGGTTTCGGACTATGGCTACACCTTC	NA	TRBV5-1	TRBJ1-2	NA
CASRGGRANTGELFF	TGTGCCAGCAGGGGGGGAAGGGCGAACACCGGGGAGCTGTTTTTT	NA	TRBV2	TRBJ2-2	once
CASSIYGQGGNYGYTF	TGTGCCAGCAGCATATACGGACAGGGGGGGAACTATGGCTACACCTTC	TRBD1	TRBV7-8	TRBJ1-2	NA
CASSPNYNEQFF	TGTGCCAGCAGTCCCAATTACAATGAGCAGTTCTTC	NA	TRBV12-3/TRBV12-4	TRBJ2-1	NA
CASSLRDRARAGELFF	TGTGCCAGCAGCTTAAGGGACAGGGCAAGGGCCGGGGAGCTGTTTTTT	TRBD1	TRBV7-8	TRBJ2-2	NA
CASSTNRDSHTGELFF	TGTGCCAGCAGCACGAACCGGGACTCCCACACCGGGGAGCTGTTTTTT	NA	TRBV5-4	TRBJ2-2	NA
CSVGVPALAGGTDTQYF	TGCAGCGTTGGGGTTCCGGCGCTAGCGGGGGGTACAGATACGCAGTATTTT	TRBD2	TRBV29-1	TRBJ2-3	NA
CAHRGRMNTEAFF	TGTGCACATCGTGGCAGGATGAACACTGAAGCTTTCTTT	NA	TRBV30	TRBJ1-1	few
CASSRGGVQETQYF	TGTGCCAGCAGCCGGGGTGGAGTCCAAGAGACCCAGTACTTC	NA	TRBV5-6	TRBJ2-5	few
CASSPGGGSEQYF	TGTGCCAGCAGCCCCGGGGGGGGAAGCGAGCAGTACTTC	TRBD2	TRBV6-1	TRBJ2-7	NA
CASSIRTRTYVETQYF	TGTGCCAGTAGTATCCGGACACGGACCTATGTTGAGACCCAGTACTTC	NA	TRBV19	TRBJ2-5	NA
CASSISQGRTEAFF	TGTGCCAGTAGTATCTCTCAGGGTAGAACTGAAGCTTTCTTT	NA	TRBV19	TRBJ1-1	NA
CASSLQASGNTIYF	TGTGCCAGCAGCTTGCAGGCCAGCGGAAACACCATATATTTT	NA	TRBV5-4	TRBJ1-3	NA
CASSPWRDSYNEQFF	TGTGCCAGCAGTCCATGGCGGGACTCCTACAATGAGCAGTTCTTC	NA	TRBV2	TRBJ2-1	NA
CASSCSLRGGTYNEQFF	TGTGCCAGCAGCTGCTCTTTGCGGGGGGGAACATACAATGAGCAGTTCTTC	TRBD2	TRBV7-4	TRBJ2-1	NA